The clone carrying this T cell receptor (beta chain) was detected once. Sequencing libraries for TCR beta were prepared with iRepertoire HTBI primers and Arm-PCR of CDR3 regions. MiXCR, applied by TCRdb to the multiplex PCR reads, yields one record per CDR3 protein. The table shows roughly 410,000 distinct CDR3 sequences, with approximately 15% occurring only once. As for time point: newly diagnosed GD, antithyroid drugs for less than 3 months. The TCR library was made from RNA extracted from PBMCs. The sample belongs to a study of regulatory T cells in long-lasting Graves disease. V gave up 1 base and J gave up 0 bases; unmatched junction bases: 6. Germline V gene data show CDR1 as SGHAT and CDR2 as FQNNGV. The CDR3 has 17 residues. In addition, the sample was reused for a study of T cells in Graves' hyperthyroidism and ophthalmopathy.

The specimen comprised peripheral blood mononuclear cells (PBMCs), sampled at new diagnosis, from a patient treated with antithyroid drugs. The chain employs TRBV11-2 and TRBJ2-1, with 7 bases lining up with TRBD2. The receptor comes from a woman aged 35 to 49 with Graves disease. CDR3 nucleotide sequence: TGTGCCAGCAGCTTAGGGGTCGGCGGGAGCTCCTACAATGAGCAGTTCTTC. Its protein is CASSLGVGGSSYNEQFF.